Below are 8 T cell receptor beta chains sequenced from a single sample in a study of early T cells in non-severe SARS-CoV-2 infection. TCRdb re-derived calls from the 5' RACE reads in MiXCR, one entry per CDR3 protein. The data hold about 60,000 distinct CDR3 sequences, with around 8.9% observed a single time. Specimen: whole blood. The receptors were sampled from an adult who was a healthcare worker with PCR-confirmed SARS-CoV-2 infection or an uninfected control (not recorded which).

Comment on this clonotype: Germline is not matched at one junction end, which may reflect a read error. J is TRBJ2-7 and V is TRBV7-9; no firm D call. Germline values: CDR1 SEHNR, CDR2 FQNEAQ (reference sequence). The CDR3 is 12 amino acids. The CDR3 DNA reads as TGTGCCAGCAGCTTATCAGGATCCCCTGGGTGCTTC. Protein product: CASSLSGSPGCF.

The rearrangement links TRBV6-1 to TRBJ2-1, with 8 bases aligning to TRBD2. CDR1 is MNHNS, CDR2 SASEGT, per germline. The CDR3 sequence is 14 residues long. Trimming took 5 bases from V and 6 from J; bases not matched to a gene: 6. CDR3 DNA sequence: TGTGCCAGCAGTTACGGGGGGGATGGCAATGAGCAGTTCTTC. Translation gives CASSYGGDGNEQFF.

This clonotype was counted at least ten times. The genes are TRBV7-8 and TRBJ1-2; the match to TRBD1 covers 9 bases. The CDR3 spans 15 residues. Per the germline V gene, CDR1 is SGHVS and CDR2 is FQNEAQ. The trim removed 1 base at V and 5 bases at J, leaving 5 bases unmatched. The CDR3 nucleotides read TGTGCCAGCAGCTTAGAGGACAGGGGCGGGTATGGCTACACCTTC. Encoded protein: CASSLEDRGGYGYTF.

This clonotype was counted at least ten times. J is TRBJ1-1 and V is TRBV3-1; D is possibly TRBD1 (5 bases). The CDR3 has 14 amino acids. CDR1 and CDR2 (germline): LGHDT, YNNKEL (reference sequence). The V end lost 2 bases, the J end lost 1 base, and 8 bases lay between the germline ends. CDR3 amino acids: CASSQPGTNTEAFF. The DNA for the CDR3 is TGTGCCAGCAGCCAACCCGGGACGAACACTGAAGCTTTCTTT.

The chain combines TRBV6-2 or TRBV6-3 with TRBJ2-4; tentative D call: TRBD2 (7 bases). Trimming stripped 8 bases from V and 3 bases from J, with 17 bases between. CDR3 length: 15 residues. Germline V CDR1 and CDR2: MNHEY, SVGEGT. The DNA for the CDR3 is TGTGCCAGCCTAGAGGGGGGGCGCGACAAAAACATTCAGTACTTC. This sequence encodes CASLEGGRDKNIQYF.

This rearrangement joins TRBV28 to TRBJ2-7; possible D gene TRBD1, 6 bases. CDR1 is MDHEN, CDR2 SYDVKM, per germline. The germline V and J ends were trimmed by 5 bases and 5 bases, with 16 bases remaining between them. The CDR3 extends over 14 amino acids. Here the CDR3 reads CASSPGTLLHEQYF. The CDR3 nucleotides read TGTGCCAGCAGTCCCGGGACACTTCTCCACGAGCAGTACTTC. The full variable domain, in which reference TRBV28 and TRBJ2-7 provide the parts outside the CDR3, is DVKVTQSSRYLVKRTGEKVFLECVQDMDHENMFWYRQDPGLGLRLIYFSYDVKMKEKGDIPEGYSVSREKKERFSLILESASTNQTSMYLCASSPGTLLHEQYFGPGTRLTVT.

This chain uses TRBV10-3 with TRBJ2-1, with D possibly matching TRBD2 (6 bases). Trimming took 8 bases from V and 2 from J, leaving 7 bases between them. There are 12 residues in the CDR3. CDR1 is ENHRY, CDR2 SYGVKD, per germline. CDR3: CAIGTAYNEQFF. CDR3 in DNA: TGTGCCATCGGGACTGCCTACAATGAGCAGTTCTTC.

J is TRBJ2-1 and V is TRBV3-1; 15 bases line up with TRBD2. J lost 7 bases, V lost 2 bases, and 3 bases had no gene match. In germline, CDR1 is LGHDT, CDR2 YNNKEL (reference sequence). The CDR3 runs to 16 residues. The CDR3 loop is CASSQRGLAGGNEQFF. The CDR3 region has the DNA TGTGCCAGCAGCCAAAGGGGACTAGCGGGAGGAAATGAGCAGTTCTTC.